Following are 25 T cell receptor beta chains from one sample sequenced in a study of T cell responses to AZD1222 COVID-19 vaccine. Generated by immunoSEQ multiplex PCR, the TCRdb table keeps only in-frame clones and is missing some. The data show about 120,000 clones, with around nine tenths seen just once and around 10% held by the top ten. This specimen consisted of peripheral blood, obtained on day 0 of MenACWY control vaccination. These receptors all come from an adult in good health.

This clone occurred once. J is TRBJ1-3 and V is TRBV3-1 (or the pseudogene TRBV3-2); D not resolved. The V and J ends lost 1 base and 2 bases respectively, with 3 bases between them. The CDR3 covers 13 residues. Germline V gene lookup returns CDR1 LGHDT and CDR2 YNNKEL (reference sequence). This CDR3 is CASSQVAGNTIYF. CDR3 in DNA: TGTGCCAGCAGCCAAGTAGCTGGAAACACCATATATTTT.

The count of this clone is one. The chain recombines TRBV30 with TRBJ1-1; TRBD1 is a possible D gene (5 bases). Germline loops: CDR1 GTSNPN, CDR2 SVGIG (reference sequence). This CDR3 region has 13 residues. Deletions cut 3 bases from V and 1 base from J, with 9 bases between. The CDR3 region has the DNA TGTGCCTGGAGCAATCAGGGGAACACTGAAGCTTTCTTT. It encodes CAWSNQGNTEAFF.

The chain links TRBV7-8 to TRBJ2-7; maybe TRBD2 (5 bases). This CDR3 contains 15 residues. Looked up from germline, CDR1 is SGHVS and CDR2 is FQNEAQ. V lost 5 bases and J 3 bases, leaving 17 bases between the germline ends. The DNA for the CDR3 is TGTGCCAGCAGCCCAACGGCAGACCGGGACTACGAGCAGTACTTC. It codes for CASSPTADRDYEQYF.

V is TRBV19 and J is TRBJ2-2; 12 positions agree with TRBD2. This CDR3 contains 16 residues. In germline, CDR1 is LNHDA, CDR2 SQIVND (reference sequence). The V and J ends lost 4 bases and 8 bases, in that order; junction bases with no gene match: 8. The CDR3 DNA reads as TGTGCCAGTAGTAACCCTAGCGGGAGGGTAGAAGGGGAGCTGTTTTTT. As protein: CASSNPSGRVEGELFF.

The chain recombines TRBV24-1 with TRBJ2-2; 9 bases are a match to TRBD1. Germline CDR1 reads KGHDR; CDR2 reads SFDVKD. The CDR3 runs 17 residues. The junction had 8 bases not matched to a gene; V was cut back by 2 bases and J by 5 bases. As DNA, the CDR3 is TGTGCCACCAGTGATTCGACCGGGACAGGGAATACCGGGGAGCTGTTTTTT. This encodes CATSDSTGTGNTGELFF.

The chain joins TRBV2 to TRBJ2-5; D not resolved. Germline V CDR1 and CDR2: SNHLY, FYNNEI. The CDR3 consists of 14 residues. The ends were cut back, 2 bases at V and 1 base at J, with 8 bases in the middle. The CDR3 sequence: CASSESSTQETQYF. CDR3 DNA: TGTGCCAGCAGTGAATCGTCCACCCAAGAGACCCAGTACTTC.

The gene calls are TRBV27 and TRBJ2-1; tentatively, D is TRBD1 (5 bases). The CDR3 runs to 13 residues. Looked up from germline, CDR1 is MNHEY and CDR2 is SMNVEV (reference sequence). V lost 6 bases to trimming and J lost 5 bases, with 11 bases between them. The DNA of the CDR3 is TGTGCCAGCAGCCGTAACAGGAACAATGAGCAGTTCTTC. It codes for CASSRNRNNEQFF.

V usage is TRBV3-1 (or the pseudogene TRBV3-2) and J usage is TRBJ2-7; D might be TRBD1 (5 bases). The CDR3 loop spans 12 amino acids. V lost 3 bases and J lost 4, with 7 bases in between. Germline CDR1 LGHDT, CDR2 YNNKEL (reference sequence). CDR3 sequence reads: CASSQGLYEQYF. The CDR3 DNA follows: TGTGCCAGCAGCCAGGGGCTGTACGAGCAGTACTTC.

This sequence joins TRBV3-1 (or the pseudogene TRBV3-2) and TRBJ1-2; maybe TRBD1 (6 bases). Between the trimmed V and J ends, which lost 1 base and 7 bases, there was a span of 13 bases. Germline values: CDR1 LGHDT, CDR2 YNNKEL (reference sequence). The CDR3 loop spans 14 amino acids. The DNA for the CDR3 is TGTGCCAGCAGCCAAGGGGCAGGGGCGGTTGGCTACACCTTC. Protein: CASSQGAGAVGYTF.

The V gene is TRBV5-6, the J gene TRBJ2-5; the D gene could be TRBD1 or TRBD2 (5 bases each). Germline lookup yields CDR1 SGHDT and CDR2 YYEEEE. Trimming removed 5 bases at V and 5 bases at J, with 19 bases between. CDR3 length: 15 residues. The CDR3 loop reads CASSAGTRFTETQYF. CDR3 coding DNA: TGTGCCAGCAGTGCTGGGACCCGCTTCACGGAGACCCAGTACTTC.

The chain combines TRBV6-1 with TRBJ1-1; 12 bases map to TRBD1. CDR1 is MNHNS and CDR2 is SASEGT in the germline V gene. CDR3 size: 15 residues. V lost 3 bases to trimming and J lost 7 bases; unmatched junction nucleotides: 6. CDR3 amino acids: CASSDRGTGGGEAFF. The CDR3 region has the DNA TGTGCCAGCAGTGACCGAGGGACAGGGGGCGGTGAAGCTTTCTTT.

The J gene is TRBJ2-7, the V gene TRBV7-9; D may be TRBD1 or TRBD2 (5 bases each). The CDR3 contains 16 residues. Germline assignment: CDR1 SEHNR and CDR2 FQNEAQ (reference sequence). Trimming took 0 bases from V and 1 from J, leaving 13 bases between them. The CDR3 DNA follows: TGTGCCAGCAGCTTAGCCCTCGGGACGAAGTCCTACGAGCAGTACTTC. The encoded protein is CASSLALGTKSYEQYF.

J is TRBJ1-3 and V is TRBV7-6, with TRBD1 as a possible D gene (6 bases). This CDR3 is 19 amino acids long. Germline CDR1 reads SGHVS; CDR2 reads FNYEAQ. V gave up 5 bases and J gave up 3 bases, with 26 bases separating them. The CDR3 nucleotides read TGTGCCAGCAGCCCGGGCGCCAACAGGGCAGACAAGGATGGAAACACCATATATTTT. Translation gives CASSPGANRADKDGNTIYF.

CDR3: CASSLSPTRGVHGYTF. CDR3 coding DNA: TGTGCCAGCAGTTTATCCCCTACCCGGGGAGTCCATGGCTACACCTTC. V is TRBV27 and J is TRBJ1-2, with D unresolved. V was shortened by 0 bases and J by 6 bases, with 17 bases between the two germline ends. Germline V lookup: CDR1 MNHEY, CDR2 SMNVEV (reference sequence). There are 16 residues in the CDR3.

Only one count was recorded for this clone. V gene TRBV5-5 combines with J gene TRBJ1-4, with TRBD1 identical over 9 bases. Germline lookup yields CDR1 SGHKS and CDR2 YYEKEE (reference sequence). The CDR3 contains 14 residues. The V and J ends lost 4 bases and 7 bases, in that order; junction bases with no gene match: 5. The CDR3 region has the DNA TGTGCCAGCAGCCCAGGGACAGGGCTTGAAAAACTGTTTTTT. This sequence encodes CASSPGTGLEKLFF. Complete variable domain (other parts from reference TRBV5-5 and TRBJ1-4): DAGVTQSPTHLIKTRGQQVTLRCSPISGHKSVSWYQQVLGQGPQFIFQYYEKEERGRGNFPDRFSARQFPNYSSELNVNALLLGDSALYLCASSPGTGLEKLFFGSGTQLSVL.

The V call is TRBV11-3, the J call TRBJ2-1; TRBD1 aligns across 7 bases. This CDR3 is built from 14 residues. J was trimmed by 4 bases and V by 8 bases; bases with no gene match: 8. In germline, CDR1 is SGHNT, CDR2 YENEEA. CDR3 nucleotides: TGTGCCAGCGGCCGGGACAGTCTTTACAATGAGCAGTTCTTC. Its protein is CASGRDSLYNEQFF.

With respect to this clone: The junction differs from germline at one of its ends, possibly a read error. The chain employs TRBV6-5 and TRBJ1-3; a weak D match, TRBD1 (5 bases). CDR1 is MNHEY and CDR2 is SVGAGI in the germline V gene. The CDR3 loop spans 15 amino acids. CDR3 residues: CASSPLGTAGNTIYF. CDR3 nucleotides: TGTGCCAGCAGCCCGCTCGGGACGGCTGGGAACACCATATATTTT.

V gene TRBV19 combines with J gene TRBJ1-5; weak D call: TRBD1 (5 bases). V lost 3 bases to trimming and J lost 7 bases, with 13 bases between them. Germline V lookup: CDR1 LNHDA, CDR2 SQIVND (reference sequence). The CDR3 is made up of 14 amino acids. The CDR3 DNA reads as TGTGCCAGTAGTATGAGGGGTCCTAAACAGCCCCAGCATTTT. This codes for CASSMRGPKQPQHF.

The chain employs TRBV27 and TRBJ2-2, with D perhaps matching TRBD1 (6 bases). Per germline, CDR1 MNHEY and CDR2 SMNVEV (reference sequence). The ends were cut back, 5 bases at V and 5 bases at J, with 15 bases in the middle. The CDR3 totals 15 residues. Here the CDR3 reads CASSPIQGFTGELFF. For the CDR3, the DNA is TGTGCCAGCAGTCCCATACAGGGATTTACCGGGGAGCTGTTTTTT.

Only one count was recorded for this clone. The J gene is TRBJ1-1, the V gene TRBV13; D remains unclear. The germline CDR1 and CDR2 sequences are PRHDT and FYEKMQ (reference sequence). The CDR3 is made up of 13 amino acids. V lost 5 bases, J lost 0 bases, and 7 bases lay in between. The CDR3 is CASSHRLNTEAFF. CDR3 sequence (DNA): TGTGCCAGCAGCCACCGATTGAACACTGAAGCTTTCTTT.

V gene TRBV5-6 combines with J gene TRBJ1-1, with TRBD1 matching over 7 bases. Unmatched junction bases numbered 4, after V lost 4 bases and J lost 7 bases. The CDR3 consists of 12 residues. Per germline, CDR1 SGHDT and CDR2 YYEEEE. CDR3 sequence: CASSRGTVEAFF. In DNA form, the CDR3 reads TGTGCCAGCAGCCGCGGGACAGTTGAAGCTTTCTTT.

Points on this clone: This same CDR3 is encoded by further DNA sequences in the sample. V gene TRBV11-3 combines with J gene TRBJ2-3, with D possibly being TRBD2 (5 bases). Germline loops: CDR1 SGHNT, CDR2 YENEEA. CDR3 length: 14 amino acids. Trimming shortened V by 5 bases and J by 2 bases, and 11 bases separated the two germline ends. The CDR3 DNA reads as TGTGCCAGCAGCCTGACTACTTCCACAGATACGCAGTATTTT. Protein product: CASSLTTSTDTQYF.

This rearrangement joins TRBV12-3 or TRBV12-4 to TRBJ1-4, with D tentatively TRBD1 (6 bases). The CDR3 totals 13 residues. The V and J ends lost 1 base and 6 bases respectively, with 6 bases between them. As DNA, the CDR3 is TGTGCCAGCAGTTTAGGGACAGATGAAAAACTGTTTTTT. Its protein product is CASSLGTDEKLFF.

The chain combines TRBV11-2 with TRBJ2-5; D gene uncertain. Germline lookup yields CDR1 SGHAT and CDR2 FQNNGV. V lost 5 bases and J lost 2, with 12 bases in between. This CDR3 has 14 amino acids. CDR3 in amino acids: CASSPRYGQETQYF. The CDR3 DNA sequence: TGTGCCAGCAGCCCCCGGTACGGGCAAGAGACCCAGTACTTC. The entire variable domain, with the rest obtained from reference TRBV11-2 and TRBJ2-5, is as follows: EAGVAQSPRYKIIEKRQSVAFWCNPISGHATLYWYQQILGQGPKLLIQFQNNGVVDDSQLPKDRFSAERLKGVDSTLKIQPAKLEDSAVYLCASSPRYGQETQYFGPGTRLLVL.

The chain uses TRBV9 and TRBJ2-4, with 8 bases that match TRBD1. This CDR3 is 14 amino acids long. V dropped 0 bases and J dropped 9; count of bases not matched to a gene: 5. Germline-derived CDR1 and CDR2 are SGDLS and YYNGEE. The CDR3 here is CASSVGSQGAIQYF. The CDR3 DNA sequence: TGTGCCAGCAGCGTAGGATCCCAGGGGGCCATTCAGTACTTC.